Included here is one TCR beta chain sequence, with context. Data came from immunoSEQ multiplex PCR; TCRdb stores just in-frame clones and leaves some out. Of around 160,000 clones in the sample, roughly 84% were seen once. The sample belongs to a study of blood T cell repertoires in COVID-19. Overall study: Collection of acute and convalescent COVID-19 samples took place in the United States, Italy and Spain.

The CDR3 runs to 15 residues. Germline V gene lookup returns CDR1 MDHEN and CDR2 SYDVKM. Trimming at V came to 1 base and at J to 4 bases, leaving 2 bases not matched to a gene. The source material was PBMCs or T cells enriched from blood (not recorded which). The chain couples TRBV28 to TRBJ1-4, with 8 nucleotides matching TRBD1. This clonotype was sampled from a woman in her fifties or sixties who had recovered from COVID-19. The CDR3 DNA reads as TGTGCCAGCAGTTTATTACAGGGGGGTAATGAAAAACTGTTTTTT. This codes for CASSLLQGGNEKLFF.